This T cell receptor beta chain came from a study of beta chain features in type 1 diabetes. About the study: Examination of sorted cells across all samples involved around 110 million cells. Findings and caveats of the study: VDJ junctions in type 1 diabetes patients carried more deletions and fewer insertions. The study found moderately but significantly shorter TCRB CDR3s in all four CD4+ subsets of Type 1 diabetes patients. HLA influence on TCRB rearrangement stayed unresolved here.

This clone has only a few counts. The antigen is unknown. All of the isolated RNA was reverse transcribed, so expressed TCRB transcripts were sequenced. Naive, central memory and regulatory T cell samples produced a mean of roughly 3.5 million reads. TCRdb's copy holds only in-frame clones and misses some; the assay was immunoSEQ multiplex PCR. The sample lists 150,000 to 200,000 clones; 9% to 10% were seen once. Trimming left V 5 bases short and J 8 bases short, with 18 bases between. Germline loops: CDR1 MNHEY, CDR2 SVGAGI. This CDR3 region has 14 residues. This TCR came from a woman in her twenties or thirties with type 1 diabetes. The sequencing sample was made of central memory CD4+ T cells from blood. The chain has TRBV6-5 and TRBJ1-2; a weak D match, TRBD1 (5 bases). This CDR3 is CASSEEWRGGGYTF. In nucleotides, the CDR3 is TGTGCCAGCAGTGAAGAGTGGAGGGGTGGAGGCTACACCTTC.